This record covers a single T cell receptor (beta chain). This record comes from a study of blood T cell repertoires in COVID-19. Study information: Material from acute and convalescent COVID-19 was sourced from the United States, Italy and Spain. T cells, B-cell-depleted T cells, or PBMCs provided the cDNA or gDNA that served as material.

Generated by immunoSEQ multiplex PCR, the TCRdb table keeps only in-frame clones and is missing some. The sample yields tens of thousands of clones, 85% to 90% seen once. CDR1 and CDR2 from the germline V gene are LGHNA and YNFKEQ. The V and J ends lost 1 base and 4 bases, in that order; junction bases with no gene match: 4. The CDR3 has 16 residues. The receptor's source is a man aged 25-45 years with active or convalescent COVID-19. The sample comprised peripheral blood. The chain uses TRBV4-2 and TRBJ2-1; 10 bases are shared with TRBD1. CDR3 sequence (DNA): TGTGCCAGCAGCCAAGCTATGGGACAGGGGTACAATGAGCAGTTCTTC. It yields the protein CASSQAMGQGYNEQFF.